This is a list of T cell receptor beta chains from one sample in a study of T-cell reconstitution after alpha-beta-depleted transplantation in children. One entry per CDR3 protein, called by TCRdb with MiXCR from the PCR reads. This table has more than 100,000 distinct CDR3 sequences, about 23% appearing once. Here the sequenced sample was PBMCs, mostly from graft donor cells, taken 180 days after TCRalphabeta/CD19-depleted stem cell transplant. The source of these receptors is a male patient aged 2 to 10 who had a stem cell transplant for chronic granulomatous disease, so the T cells may come from the graft donor. CDR3s include the opening cysteine and the closing phenylalanine or tryptophan. Where a row states a size, it is once, few, many or the class of an expanded clone; other rows omit it.

v_gene	abundance	len	j_gene	CDR3aa
TRBV29-1	many	14	TRBJ2-5	CSVEAGKGGETQYF
TRBV5-1	once	16	TRBJ1-1	CASSLAPQEMNTEAFF
TRBV7-6	many	15	TRBJ2-5	CASSPLWVVVETQYF
TRBV7-2	.	13	TRBJ1-5	CASSGTGVQPQHF
TRBV6-5	.	13	TRBJ2-1	CASSYSNGGSRFF
TRBV29-1	many	17	TRBJ2-7	CSVQSYPGQGYIYEQYF
TRBV12-3/TRBV12-4	.	13	TRBJ2-5	CASSLDSGRAQYF
TRBV13	.	18	TRBJ1-6	CASSWRGPGQADNSPLHF
TRBV9	few	14	TRBJ2-7	CASSTTSGGYEQYF
TRBV18	.	15	TRBJ2-1	CASSPSGTDYNEQFF
TRBV20-1	few	13	TRBJ2-7	CSASVGTPYEQYF
TRBV5-1	many	14	TRBJ2-1	CASSSLAGVNEQFF
TRBV30	many	14	TRBJ2-7	CAWRAPGTGYEQYF
TRBV20-1	.	11	TRBJ2-5	CSAQLGVFKTF
TRBV5-1	.	14	TRBJ2-1	CASSSGLASNEQFF
TRBV5-1	many	17	TRBJ2-2	CASSTRQGSGGTGELFF
TRBV4-3	.	15	TRBJ1-4	CASSDKGATNEKLFF
TRBV4-2	.	18	TRBJ2-2	CASSQRGLAGGNTGELFF
TRBV23-1	few	16	TRBJ1-2	CASSQSKADRTYGYTF
TRBV10-3	.	16	TRBJ2-7	CAISDPPSGGSYEQYF
TRBV27	many	16	TRBJ2-1	CASSGRLIGPYNEQFF
TRBV20-1	.	14	TRBJ2-7	CSARSSPSSYEQYF
TRBV20-1	many	15	TRBJ2-3	CSALDRDRSADTQYF
TRBV7-2	.	17	TRBJ2-2	CASSIHLAVRGTGELFF
TRBV5-4	many	14	TRBJ2-1	CASSPGTSHNEQFF
TRBV12-3/TRBV12-4	.	15	TRBJ2-3	CASSLTEAAADTQYF
TRBV29-1	.	16	TRBJ2-7	CSVEEVGQGISYEQYF
TRBV12-3/TRBV12-4	few	15	TRBJ1-5	CASSRFRGGNQPQHF
TRBV3-1	many	13	TRBJ1-2	CASSPGGSYGYTF
TRBV20-1	.	16	TRBJ1-6	CSASGDRARLRSPLHF
TRBV27	.	11	TRBJ2-2	CASGSTGELFF
TRBV5-1	many	13	TRBJ2-1	CASSFLVDQEQFF
TRBV7-2	.	15	TRBJ2-7	CASSLRLAGTSEQYF
TRBV11-3	.	14	TRBJ2-1	CASSFSQPGNEQFF
TRBV10-2	many	14	TRBJ2-3	CASSAGLAGDTQYF
TRBV12-3/TRBV12-4	few	17	TRBJ1-1	CASSFTGGALMNTEAFF
TRBV20-1	many	16	TRBJ2-1	CSAGIMTSGDYNEQFF
TRBV7-2	few	14	TRBJ2-7	CASSLGGLTREQYF
TRBV6-1	many	15	TRBJ1-2	CASSDLRGRPYGYTF
TRBV10-3	few	16	TRBJ2-7	CAISGGLAAATRKQYF
TRBV28	many	19	TRBJ2-1	CASSMWGHILRSSYNEQFF
TRBV12-3/TRBV12-4	many	12	TRBJ1-2	CASSRGNYGYTF
TRBV24-1	many	16	TRBJ2-3	CATSDPRGGLADTQYF
TRBV18	few	13	TRBJ2-7	CASSRADYSEQYF
TRBV7-9	few	13	TRBJ2-2	CASSPKVTGELFF
TRBV20-1	few	11	TRBJ1-2	CSARWRYGYTF